This paragraph reports one TCR beta chain. As yet, its antigen is unknown. Only in-frame clones appear in the TCRdb table, and some are missing; sequencing was by immunoSEQ multiplex PCR. Here the sample spans 300,000 to 400,000 clones, about 92% being singletons. CDR3 length: 14 amino acids. The germline gives CDR1 LGHNT, CDR2 FRNRAP. V was pared by 1 base and J by 15 bases, with 5 bases of the junction left unmatched. This entry comes from a study of Ad26.COV2.S vaccination and SARS-CoV-2 variants. Study-wide points: Measures of TCR breadth and depth may have fallen short of total T cell responses. A substantial breadth of spike-specific CD8+ and CD4+ T cell responses after vaccination has been reported.

The receptor comes from a human donor who had recovered from COVID-19. The sequencing here drew on peripheral blood, taken after recovery from COVID-19. V gene TRBV12-5 combines with J gene TRBJ2-1, with 14 bases lining up with TRBD2. CDR3 residues: CASGLATSGGALFF. DNA of the CDR3: TGTGCTAGTGGTTTGGCGACTAGCGGGGGGGCACTGTTCTTC.